This TCR beta chain emerged from a study of cytomegalovirus exposure and HLA in healthy donors. Whole-study context: Genotyping of 300 to 450 donors showed that 70% to 90% belonged to the Caucasian-associated ancestry cluster.

CDR3 size: 11 residues. From germline, CDR1 is SGHTA and CDR2 FQGNSA. The V and J ends lost 3 bases and 7 bases respectively, with 3 bases between them. PCR employed 60 Vbeta and 13 Jbeta primers. TCRdb keeps only in-frame clones here, not all; method: immunoSEQ multiplex PCR. Its table lists approximately 71,000 clones. The sequence came from a female donor in good health and CMV-seropositive. Sequenced material: PBMCs. The V call is TRBV7-2, the J call TRBJ2-2; D gene uncertain. The chain's CDR3 is CASSFIGELFF. The CDR3, as DNA: TGTGCCAGCAGCTTTATCGGGGAGCTGTTTTTT.